This T cell receptor (beta chain) was documented in a study of kidney transplant recipient with SARS-CoV-2 infection. The length of the CDR3 is 12 residues. Each CDR3 protein gets one entry after TCRdb re-called the reads with MiXCR. The sample carries about 240,000 distinct CDR3 sequences, about 28% recorded once. This clonotype was detected ten times or more. The sequence derives from a male patient in his thirties who had COVID-19 and was a kidney transplant recipient. Part of the T cell pool may stem from the graft donor. This chain uses TRBV3-2 with TRBJ2-7. TRBV3-2 is given as a pseudogene. Sequencing was performed on a blood sample, taken at baseline and around day 110 from a kidney transplant recipient. The CDR3 nucleotides are TGTGCCAGCAGCCTCTTCTCCTACGAGCAGTACTTC. It specifies CASSLFSYEQYF.